A single sample is the source of the 15 T cell receptor beta chains below, sequenced in a study of tumor and adjacent non-tumor tissue in lung cancer. No cell sorting was done before RNA was extracted from the tissue. TCRbeta libraries were built with three rounds of nested PCR, modified from ARM-PCR. TCRdb itself ran the multiplex PCR reads through MiXCR, one entry per CDR3 protein. This table has fewer than 85,000 distinct CDR3 sequences, around 77% appearing once. The sequenced sample was lung tumor tissue. The receptors derive from a woman in her 50s with non-small cell lung cancer.

A word on this clonotype: The junction shows a germline mismatch at one end, possibly a read error. Here the CDR3 reads CDSSYNRDHEQFF. As DNA, the CDR3 is TGTGACAGCAGTTACAATAGGGACCATGAGCAGTTCTTC. V and J are TRBV6-5 and TRBJ2-1; possibly TRBD1 or TRBD2 for D (5 bases each). The V gene's germline CDR1 is MNHEY and CDR2 SVGAGI. This CDR3 region has 13 residues.

On this clonotype: Just one base apart from a much larger clone, this may be a read error. The genes are TRBV28 and TRBJ2-7; D remains ambiguous. This CDR3 is built from 13 residues. Germline CDR1 MDHEN, CDR2 SYDVKM. CDR3 bases: TGTGCCAGCTGTTTGGGATCAAACTACGAGCAGTACTTC. Translation gives CASCLGSNYEQYF. Together with reference TRBV28 and TRBJ2-7, the CDR3 gives the full variable domain: DVKVTQSSRYLVKRTGEKVFLECVQDMDHENMFWYRQDPGLGLRLIYFSYDVKMKEKGDIPEGYSVSREKKERFSLILESASTNQTSMYLCASCLGSNYEQYFGPGTRLTVT.

In this sample, this clonotype turned up many times. V gene TRBV6-2 or TRBV6-3 combines with J gene TRBJ2-7, with TRBD2 matching 7 bases. Losses at the gene ends were 0 bases for V and 2 bases for J; bases not matched to a gene: 7. Germline V lookup: CDR1 MNHEY, CDR2 SVGEGT. The CDR3 is 16 amino acids. The CDR3 spells CASSYSGGSPPYEQYF. In DNA form, the CDR3 reads TGTGCCAGCAGTTACTCAGGCGGGAGCCCCCCCTACGAGCAGTACTTC.

About this clonotype: Sequence at one end of the junction differs from germline and may be a read error. V gene TRBV5-4 combines with J gene TRBJ2-7, with D possibly being TRBD2 (5 bases). CDR1 is SGHNT and CDR2 is YYREEE in the germline V gene (reference sequence). There are 15 residues in the CDR3. CDR3 residues: CASSLGRDGSCEQYF. The CDR3 region has the DNA TGTGCCAGCAGCTTGGGCCGGGATGGCTCCTGCGAGCAGTACTTC.

Remarks on this clonotype: Because the CDR3 is missing its conserved closing phenylalanine or tryptophan, this is likely a read error. J is TRBJ2-7 and V is TRBV28; the D gene is possibly TRBD1 (5 bases). CDR3 length: 14 amino acids. CDR1 MDHEN and CDR2 SYDVKM come from the germline V gene. CDR3 amino acids: CASGFGRGRDEQYI. DNA for the CDR3: TGTGCCAGCGGTTTCGGTCGTGGCAGGGACGAGCAGTACATC.

The CDR3 sequence is CAGCSGSADNEQFF. CDR3 in DNA: TGTGCCGGCTGCTCTGGCAGTGCCGACAATGAGCAGTTCTTC. The V and J genes are TRBV11-2 and TRBJ2-1; D remains unclear. This CDR3 contains 14 residues. Germline V gives CDR1 SGHAT, CDR2 FQNNGV. Between the trimmed V and J ends, which lost 11 bases and 5 bases, there was a span of 19 bases.

Worth noting for this clonotype: One junction end disagrees with the germline gene, perhaps due to a read error. The chain has TRBV10-1 and TRBJ2-7, with D tentatively TRBD2 (5 bases). Germline lookup yields CDR1 WNHNN and CDR2 SYGVQD (reference sequence). The CDR3 sequence is 13 residues long. CDR3: CTSSGGVLGEQYF. CDR3 nucleotide sequence: TGCACCAGCAGTGGAGGCGTTCTGGGTGAGCAGTACTTC.

The chain uses TRBV28 and TRBJ1-2, with unresolved D. This CDR3 is built from 11 residues. The V gene's germline CDR1 is MDHEN and CDR2 SYDVKM. The CDR3 reads CVNRANYGYTF. The CDR3 DNA is TGTGTCAACAGAGCTAACTATGGCTACACCTTC.

Comments on this clonotype: The conserved final phenylalanine or tryptophan is absent from the CDR3, which likely points to a read error. It is unclear where the CDR3 begins or ends on the DNA, so no DNA is shown, and the CDR3 is as TCRdb lists it. The rearrangement joins TRBV10-2 to TRBJ2-7; whether TRBD1, the table's D call, matches the DNA was not checked. Germline V gene sequence: CDR1 WSHSY, CDR2 SAAADI. The CDR3 has 14 residues if both end residues are counted. CDR3: CASDTGGSWYEQYL.

V and J are TRBV9 and TRBJ2-1; the D gene is possibly TRBD1 (5 bases). Per germline, CDR1 SGDLS and CDR2 YYNGEE. This CDR3 spans 13 amino acids. With 2 bases removed from V and 5 bases from J, the gap between germline ends came to 8 bases. Here the CDR3 DNA reads TGTGCCAGCAGCGTTATACAGGACAATGAGCAGTTCTTC. Encoded protein: CASSVIQDNEQFF.

A note on this clonotype: The junction differs from germline at one of its ends, possibly a read error. The gene calls are TRBV6-2 or TRBV6-3 and TRBJ2-7; D unclear. The CDR3 sequence is 12 residues long. Germline-derived CDR1 and CDR2 are MNHEY and SVGEGT. CDR3 bases: TGTGCCAGCAGCTGGAGTCGGTACGACCAGTACTTC. Amino acids: CASSWSRYDQYF.

This clonotype is deemed medium-sized. The chain couples TRBV4-1 to TRBJ1-2; no clear D gene. The CDR3 is 16 residues long. CDR1 and CDR2 (germline): MGHRA, YSYEKL. The V end was cut by 0 bases, the J end by 6 bases, with 17 bases between. The CDR3 sequence is CASSQEGRPRGNGYTF. CDR3 coding DNA: TGCGCCAGCAGCCAAGAGGGAAGGCCGAGAGGAAATGGCTACACCTTC.

In regard to this clonotype: Since no conserved phenylalanine or tryptophan closes the CDR3, a read error is the likely cause. The chain employs TRBV10-2 and TRBJ1-5; D gene uncertain. The CDR3 totals 16 residues. Germline CDR1 reads WSHSY; CDR2 reads SAAADI. This CDR3 reads CASSESGLLLGQSQHV. The DNA of the CDR3 is TGCGCCAGCAGTGAGTCAGGACTTCTCCTCGGTCAGTCCCAGCATGTT.

This chain's CDR3 is CDISPGTANTEAFF. The CDR3 DNA follows: TGTGACATCAGCCCCGGGACGGCTAACACTGAAGCTTTCTTT. V usage is TRBV6-6 and J usage is TRBJ1-1, with a weak D call TRBD1 (5 bases). The germline CDR1 and CDR2 sequences are MNHNY and SVGAGI (reference sequence). This CDR3 has 14 residues.

A remark on this clonotype: One end of the junction fails to match germline, which may point to a read error. This chain links TRBV6-1 with TRBJ2-7; 9 bases are shared with TRBD1. Germline V gives CDR1 MNHNS, CDR2 SASEGT. The CDR3 contains 17 residues. This CDR3 is CAGSGTGTGLSNYEQCF. CDR3 coding DNA: TGTGCCGGCAGTGGAACCGGGACAGGGCTCTCGAACTACGAGCAGTGCTTC.